The clone carrying this T cell receptor (beta chain) was seen more than once but under ten times. Its antigen is unknown. The investigators amplified TCR beta CDR3 regions from RNA transcripts. HTBI primers were the set used in a first-round RT-PCR of the TCR CDR3. TCRdb called the multiplex PCR reads again in MiXCR, with one record for every CDR3 protein. The sample lists approximately 640,000 distinct CDR3 sequences, roughly 45% occurring once. These data come from a study of T cells in Graves' hyperthyroidism and ophthalmopathy. General observations from the study: The model made its ophthalmopathy prediction, and onset followed a median 6.5 months later.

Germline V lookup: CDR1 SGHRS, CDR2 YFSETQ. The CDR3 covers 15 residues. The ends were cut back, 0 bases at V and 1 base at J, with 8 bases in the middle. This sequence originates from an adult man with Graves' disease, either hyperthyroidism or ophthalmopathy (not recorded which). The sample was peripheral blood or thyroid tissue (not recorded which). V is TRBV5-1 and J is TRBJ1-5; the D gene is possibly TRBD1 (6 bases). The CDR3 reads CASSLVDSSNQPQHF. The CDR3 DNA is TGCGCCAGCAGCTTGGTGGACAGCAGCAATCAGCCCCAGCATTTT.